Below, one T cell receptor beta chain is given with its context. The antigen remains unidentified. As for time point: blood at routine non-recurrence follow-up after resection. One entry per CDR3 protein, called by TCRdb with MiXCR from the 5' RACE reads. The sample has some 46,000 distinct CDR3 sequences, approximately 12% seen once. This sample was taken from a study of spatial heterogeneity in lung cancer. For the study at large: 72 TRACERx patients with early, untreated non-small cell lung cancer donated samples.

Findings and limits, study-wide: Resection blood, more than follow-up blood, showed ubiquitous expanded tumor TCRs.

This TCR derives from a male donor with early-stage non-small cell lung cancer. The sample here was PBMCs, taken at follow-up.

The CDR3 loop reads CASSYSSGGTGELFF. CDR3 coding DNA: TGTGCCAGCAGCTACTCGTCAGGGGGCACCGGGGAGCTGTTTTTT. The chain combines TRBV7-9 with TRBJ2-2, with 7 bases lining up with TRBD1. J gave up 4 bases and V 4 bases, and 6 bases lay outside the gene matches. Looked up from germline, CDR1 is SEHNR and CDR2 is FQNEAQ (reference sequence). This CDR3 is 15 amino acids long.